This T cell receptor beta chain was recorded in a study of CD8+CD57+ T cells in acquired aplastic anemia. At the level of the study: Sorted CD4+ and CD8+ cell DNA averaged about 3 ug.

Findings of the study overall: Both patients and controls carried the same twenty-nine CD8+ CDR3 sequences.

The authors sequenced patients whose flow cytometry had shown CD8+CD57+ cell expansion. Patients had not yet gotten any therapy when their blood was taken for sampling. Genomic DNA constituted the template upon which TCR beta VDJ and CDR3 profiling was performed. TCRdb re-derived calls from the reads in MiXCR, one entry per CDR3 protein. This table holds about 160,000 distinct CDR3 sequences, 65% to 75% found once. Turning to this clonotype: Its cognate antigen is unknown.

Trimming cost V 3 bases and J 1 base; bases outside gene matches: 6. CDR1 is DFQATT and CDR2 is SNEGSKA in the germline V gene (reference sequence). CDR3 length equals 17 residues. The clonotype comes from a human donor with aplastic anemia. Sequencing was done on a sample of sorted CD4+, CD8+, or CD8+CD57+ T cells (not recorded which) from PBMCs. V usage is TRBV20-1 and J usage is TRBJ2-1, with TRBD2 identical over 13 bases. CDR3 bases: TGCAGTGCTAGGGACCTGACTAGCGGGAGGTCCTACAATGAGCAGTTCTTC. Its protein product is CSARDLTSGRSYNEQFF.